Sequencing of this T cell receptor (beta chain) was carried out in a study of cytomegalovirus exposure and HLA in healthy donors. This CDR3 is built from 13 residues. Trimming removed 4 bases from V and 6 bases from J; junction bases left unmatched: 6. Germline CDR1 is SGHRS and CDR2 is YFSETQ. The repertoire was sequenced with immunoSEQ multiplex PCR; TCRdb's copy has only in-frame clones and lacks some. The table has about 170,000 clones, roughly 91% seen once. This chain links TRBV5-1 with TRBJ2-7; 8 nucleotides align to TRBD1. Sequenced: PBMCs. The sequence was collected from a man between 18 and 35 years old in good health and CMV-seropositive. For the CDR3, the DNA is TGCGCCAGCAGCCCCGGACAGGGCAGCGAGCAGTACTTC. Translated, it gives CASSPGQGSEQYF. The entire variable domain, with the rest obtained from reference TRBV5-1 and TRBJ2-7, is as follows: KAGVTQTPRYLIKTRGQQVTLSCSPISGHRSVSWYQQTPGQGLQFLFEYFSETQRNKGNFPGRFSGRQFSNSRSEMNVSTLELGDSALYLCASSPGQGSEQYFGPGTRLTVT.